Listed below are T cell receptor beta chains from one sample, sequenced in a study of T-cell reconstitution after alpha-beta-depleted transplantation in children. One entry per CDR3 protein results from TCRdb running MiXCR on the PCR reads. The sample includes over 150,000 distinct CDR3 sequences, about 15% of them seen just once. The sample in question was PBMCs from the stem cell graft donor, obtained from the stem cell graft. These receptors all come from a human donor who donated a stem cell graft to a child with acute lymphoblastic leukemia. Each CDR3 is given with its conserved first and last residue. A D gene is named only where the DNA matches it firmly. Clone size, where shown, is once, few, many, or a class for clones that have expanded.

V gene: TRBV27; clone size: NA; J gene: TRBJ1-2; D gene: TRBD1; CDR3 DNA: TGTGCCAGCAGCTTGAAAACCATAGGGGGCCACTATGGCTACACCTTC; CDR3 protein: CASSLKTIGGHYGYTF
V gene: TRBV5-1; clone size: many; J gene: TRBJ2-1; D gene: TRBD2; CDR3 DNA: TGCGCCAGCAGCTGGGGACTAGCGGGATATGAGCAGTTCTTC; CDR3 protein: CASSWGLAGYEQFF
V gene: TRBV5-5; clone size: NA; J gene: TRBJ1-5; D gene: NA; CDR3 DNA: TGTGCCAGCAGCCTATCAGGGGCGGATAGCAATCAGCCCCAGCATTTT; CDR3 protein: CASSLSGADSNQPQHF
V gene: TRBV11-2; clone size: many; J gene: TRBJ2-3; D gene: NA; CDR3 DNA: TGTGCCAGCAGCTTATCCTATTCCACAGATACGCAGTATTTT; CDR3 protein: CASSLSYSTDTQYF
V gene: TRBV20-1; clone size: few; J gene: TRBJ1-3; D gene: TRBD1; CDR3 DNA: TGCAGTGCCCTGGACAGGGTCGGAAACACCATATATTTT; CDR3 protein: CSALDRVGNTIYF
V gene: TRBV9; clone size: many; J gene: TRBJ2-1; D gene: TRBD2; CDR3 DNA: TGTGCCAGCACTAGCGGGGGACCGGTCTACAATGAGCAGTTCTTC; CDR3 protein: CASTSGGPVYNEQFF
V gene: TRBV12-3/TRBV12-4; clone size: NA; J gene: TRBJ1-5; D gene: NA; CDR3 DNA: TGTGCCAGCGTGGACAGTTTGGGCGATCAGCCCCAGCATTTT; CDR3 protein: CASVDSLGDQPQHF
V gene: TRBV5-4; clone size: many; J gene: TRBJ2-1; D gene: NA; CDR3 DNA: TGTGCCAGCAGCTGGGGCGGTAGGGCACCATACAATGAGCAGTTCTTC; CDR3 protein: CASSWGGRAPYNEQFF
V gene: TRBV20-1; clone size: NA; J gene: TRBJ2-3; D gene: TRBD2; CDR3 DNA: TGCAGTGCTATCTGGGGACTAAGCGGAGATACGCAGTATTTT; CDR3 protein: CSAIWGLSGDTQYF
V gene: TRBV12-3/TRBV12-4; clone size: many; J gene: TRBJ1-2; D gene: TRBD1; CDR3 DNA: TGTGCCACCACTGACAGGGGCTATGGCTACACCTTC; CDR3 protein: CATTDRGYGYTF
V gene: TRBV12-3/TRBV12-4; clone size: many; J gene: TRBJ2-5; D gene: NA; CDR3 DNA: TGTGCCAGCAGTGTCCGGGACCCGGGTGAGACCCAGTACTTC; CDR3 protein: CASSVRDPGETQYF
V gene: TRBV5-1; clone size: NA; J gene: TRBJ2-5; D gene: TRBD1; CDR3 DNA: TGCGCCAGCAGCTTGGTGGGACAGGTCACACAAGAGACCCAGTACTTC; CDR3 protein: CASSLVGQVTQETQYF
V gene: TRBV7-8; clone size: many; J gene: TRBJ1-1; D gene: NA; CDR3 DNA: TGTGCCAGCAGGGAACAGGGCACTGAAGCTTTCTTT; CDR3 protein: CASREQGTEAFF
V gene: TRBV7-2; clone size: many; J gene: TRBJ2-1; D gene: TRBD2; CDR3 DNA: TGTGCCAGCAGCTTGAAGCCGGGACTAGTTGTGGGTGAGCAGTTCTTC; CDR3 protein: CASSLKPGLVVGEQFF
V gene: TRBV12-3/TRBV12-4; clone size: NA; J gene: TRBJ1-5; D gene: NA; CDR3 DNA: TGTGCCAGCAGTTTGAAAGTAAATCAGCCCCAGCATTTT; CDR3 protein: CASSLKVNQPQHF
V gene: TRBV30; clone size: NA; J gene: TRBJ1-2; D gene: NA; CDR3 DNA: TGTGCCTGGAGCCCTAACCCGGACGGCGTTCTAGTTGGTGGCTACACCTTC; CDR3 protein: CAWSPNPDGVLVGGYTF
V gene: TRBV7-8; clone size: many; J gene: TRBJ1-5; D gene: NA; CDR3 DNA: TGTGCCAGCAGCTTAACGGACGGTGATTATCAGCCCCAGCATTTT; CDR3 protein: CASSLTDGDYQPQHF
V gene: TRBV6-5; clone size: many; J gene: TRBJ2-2; D gene: NA; CDR3 DNA: TGTGCCAGCAGTTCCCGGGACCCTTCTTACACCGGGGAGCTGTTTTTT; CDR3 protein: CASSSRDPSYTGELFF
V gene: TRBV4-1; clone size: many; J gene: TRBJ1-3; D gene: NA; CDR3 DNA: TGCGCCAGCAGCCAAGAAAGGGCCCTCAAAGGAAACACCATATATTTT; CDR3 protein: CASSQERALKGNTIYF
V gene: TRBV5-5; clone size: NA; J gene: TRBJ1-1; D gene: NA; CDR3 DNA: TGTGCCAGCAGTTACCGGACCAGATTCATGAACACTGAAGCTTTCTTT; CDR3 protein: CASSYRTRFMNTEAFF
V gene: TRBV6-1; clone size: many; J gene: TRBJ2-1; D gene: NA; CDR3 DNA: TGTGCCAGCAGTGATTTCGATGAGCAGTTCTTC; CDR3 protein: CASSDFDEQFF
V gene: TRBV5-1; clone size: many; J gene: TRBJ1-1; D gene: NA; CDR3 DNA: TGCGCCAGCAGCTTGGTGATCGTAGGGAACACTGAAGCTTTCTTT; CDR3 protein: CASSLVIVGNTEAFF
V gene: TRBV12-3/TRBV12-4; clone size: many; J gene: TRBJ1-5; D gene: NA; CDR3 DNA: TGTGCCAGCAGAGGTATAGGGGAGAGTCAGCCCCAGCATTTT; CDR3 protein: CASRGIGESQPQHF
V gene: TRBV5-1; clone size: many; J gene: TRBJ2-1; D gene: NA; CDR3 DNA: TGCGCCAGCAGCTTGGGTGGGGGAGACGGCTACAATGAGCAGTTCTTC; CDR3 protein: CASSLGGGDGYNEQFF
V gene: TRBV10-3; clone size: many; J gene: TRBJ1-6; D gene: NA; CDR3 DNA: TGTGCCTCCCATGGGGGGCAGAATTCACCCCTCCACTTT; CDR3 protein: CASHGGQNSPLHF
V gene: TRBV5-1; clone size: NA; J gene: TRBJ2-1; D gene: NA; CDR3 DNA: TGCGCCAGCAGCTTGGAACTAGTCGATGAGCAGTTCTTC; CDR3 protein: CASSLELVDEQFF
V gene: TRBV9; clone size: many; J gene: TRBJ1-1; D gene: TRBD1; CDR3 DNA: TGTGCCAGCAGCCCAGGGACAGTAAGCACTGAAGCTTTCTTT; CDR3 protein: CASSPGTVSTEAFF
V gene: TRBV6-5; clone size: NA; J gene: TRBJ2-7; D gene: TRBD1; CDR3 DNA: TGTGCCAGCACTCGGACAGGGGACGAGCAGTACTTC; CDR3 protein: CASTRTGDEQYF
V gene: TRBV7-9; clone size: many; J gene: TRBJ1-1; D gene: TRBD1; CDR3 DNA: TGTGCCAGCAGCCTGGGACAGCATGAAGCTTTCTTT; CDR3 protein: CASSLGQHEAFF
V gene: TRBV7-9; clone size: few; J gene: TRBJ2-3; D gene: NA; CDR3 DNA: TGTGCCAGCAGCTTCGACAGATCTAGCACAGATACGCAGTATTTT; CDR3 protein: CASSFDRSSTDTQYF
V gene: TRBV5-1; clone size: NA; J gene: TRBJ2-3; D gene: NA; CDR3 DNA: TGCGCCAGCAGCTTGGAACGCCCCCGCACAGATACGCAGTATTTT; CDR3 protein: CASSLERPRTDTQYF
V gene: TRBV12-3/TRBV12-4; clone size: many; J gene: TRBJ2-7; D gene: NA; CDR3 DNA: TGTGCCAGCAGTTTGTGGTTGACCTACGAGCAGTACTTC; CDR3 protein: CASSLWLTYEQYF
V gene: TRBV10-3; clone size: NA; J gene: TRBJ2-7; D gene: NA; CDR3 DNA: TGTGCCATCAGTGACTTGGGTGAGGGCGAGCAGTACTTC; CDR3 protein: CAISDLGEGEQYF
V gene: TRBV3-1; clone size: NA; J gene: TRBJ2-1; D gene: TRBD2; CDR3 DNA: TGTGCCAGCAGCCAAGATCGACTAGCGGTCTACAATGAGCAGTTCTTC; CDR3 protein: CASSQDRLAVYNEQFF
V gene: TRBV5-1; clone size: NA; J gene: TRBJ2-7; D gene: TRBD2; CDR3 DNA: TGCGCCAGCAGCCGGGCGGGAGGTCAGGACGAGCAGTACTTC; CDR3 protein: CASSRAGGQDEQYF
V gene: TRBV29-1; clone size: NA; J gene: TRBJ1-2; D gene: NA; CDR3 DNA: TGCAGCGTTTCCGAGCGGGTACTCTATGGCTACACCTTC; CDR3 protein: CSVSERVLYGYTF
V gene: TRBV20-1; clone size: many; J gene: TRBJ1-1; D gene: TRBD1; CDR3 DNA: TGCAGTGCTAGAGATTCCCCCCCTTTATCAGGGGGCGTCTCCGCTTTCTTT; CDR3 protein: CSARDSPPLSGGVSAFF
V gene: TRBV4-1; clone size: few; J gene: TRBJ2-3; D gene: NA; CDR3 DNA: TGCGCCAGCAGCCAAGTTGAAGTCACAGATACGCAGTATTTT; CDR3 protein: CASSQVEVTDTQYF
V gene: TRBV12-3/TRBV12-4; clone size: once; J gene: TRBJ2-4; D gene: NA; CDR3 DNA: TGTGCCAGCAGCGAGACTCAAAACATTCAGTACTTC; CDR3 protein: CASSETQNIQYF
V gene: TRBV24-1; clone size: NA; J gene: TRBJ2-3; D gene: TRBD2; CDR3 DNA: TGTGCCACCAGTGACAGGACTAGCGGGAGGACCACAGATACGCAGTATTTT; CDR3 protein: CATSDRTSGRTTDTQYF
V gene: TRBV11-3; clone size: many; J gene: TRBJ2-1; D gene: TRBD2; CDR3 DNA: TGTGCCAGCAGCTGGGGACTAGCGGGTGACGAGCAGTTCTTC; CDR3 protein: CASSWGLAGDEQFF
V gene: TRBV13; clone size: many; J gene: TRBJ2-5; D gene: TRBD2; CDR3 DNA: TGTGCCAGCAGCTTAGCTAGCGGGAGAAGACAAGAGACCCAGTACTTC; CDR3 protein: CASSLASGRRQETQYF
V gene: TRBV5-1; clone size: many; J gene: TRBJ2-5; D gene: TRBD2; CDR3 DNA: TGCGCCAGCAGCTCAGGACTAGCGGGAGTAGAGACCCAGTACTTC; CDR3 protein: CASSSGLAGVETQYF
V gene: TRBV20-1; clone size: many; J gene: TRBJ2-3; D gene: NA; CDR3 DNA: TGCAGTGCTTCCCACCCGACAGGCCGGGCGCAGTATTTT; CDR3 protein: CSASHPTGRAQYF
V gene: TRBV7-9; clone size: few; J gene: TRBJ2-1; D gene: NA; CDR3 DNA: TGTGCCAGCAGCTTAGTAGGGGGAGCAGGTTACAATGAGCAGTTCTTC; CDR3 protein: CASSLVGGAGYNEQFF
V gene: TRBV11-2; clone size: NA; J gene: TRBJ2-2; D gene: TRBD2; CDR3 DNA: TGTGCCAGCAGCCATATAGCGGGAAGGAGGACCGGGGAGCTGTTTTTT; CDR3 protein: CASSHIAGRRTGELFF
V gene: TRBV12-3/TRBV12-4; clone size: many; J gene: TRBJ1-4; D gene: NA; CDR3 DNA: TGTGCCAGCAGTTTGGGACCCCGGCGTGAAAAACTGTTTTTT; CDR3 protein: CASSLGPRREKLFF
V gene: TRBV29-1; clone size: many; J gene: TRBJ1-2; D gene: NA; CDR3 DNA: TGCAGCTCGAGATCCGATGGCTACACCTTC; CDR3 protein: CSSRSDGYTF
V gene: TRBV6-5; clone size: many; J gene: TRBJ2-5; D gene: NA; CDR3 DNA: TGTGCCAGCAGTTTCTTAGGGCCGCAAGAGACCCAGTACTTC; CDR3 protein: CASSFLGPQETQYF
V gene: TRBV10-2; clone size: few; J gene: TRBJ2-2; D gene: TRBD2; CDR3 DNA: TGCGCCAGCAGGACTAGCGGGGGCACCACCGGGGAGCTGTTTTTT; CDR3 protein: CASRTSGGTTGELFF
V gene: TRBV28; clone size: NA; J gene: TRBJ2-3; D gene: TRBD2; CDR3 DNA: TGTGCCAGCTACCCACTAGCGGGAGGTCATTTTAGAGGACTCACAGATACGCAGTATTTT; CDR3 protein: CASYPLAGGHFRGLTDTQYF
V gene: TRBV5-1; clone size: many; J gene: TRBJ1-2; D gene: NA; CDR3 DNA: TGCGCCAGCAGCTTGCACAGGGAGGGCTATGGCTACACCTTC; CDR3 protein: CASSLHREGYGYTF
V gene: TRBV30; clone size: many; J gene: TRBJ1-1; D gene: TRBD1; CDR3 DNA: TGTGCCTGGTGTCTCGTCCAGGGGGGCACTGAAGCTTTCTTT; CDR3 protein: CAWCLVQGGTEAFF
V gene: TRBV5-1; clone size: many; J gene: TRBJ2-7; D gene: TRBD1; CDR3 DNA: TGCGCCAGCAGACCCGGGACAGGGAGCGGGGAGCAGTACTTC; CDR3 protein: CASRPGTGSGEQYF
V gene: TRBV6-2/TRBV6-3; clone size: few; J gene: TRBJ1-5; D gene: NA; CDR3 DNA: TGTGCCAGCAGTTTGAGGAGCCTCAATCAGCCCCAGCATTTT; CDR3 protein: CASSLRSLNQPQHF
V gene: TRBV10-3; clone size: NA; J gene: TRBJ2-1; D gene: NA; CDR3 DNA: TGTGCCATCAGTGAGTTGGTCAGGAGATCGCAGTTCTTC; CDR3 protein: CAISELVRRSQFF
V gene: TRBV6-5; clone size: NA; J gene: TRBJ1-2; D gene: NA; CDR3 DNA: TGTGCCAGCAAAAAGACAGCTAACTATGGCTACACCTTC; CDR3 protein: CASKKTANYGYTF